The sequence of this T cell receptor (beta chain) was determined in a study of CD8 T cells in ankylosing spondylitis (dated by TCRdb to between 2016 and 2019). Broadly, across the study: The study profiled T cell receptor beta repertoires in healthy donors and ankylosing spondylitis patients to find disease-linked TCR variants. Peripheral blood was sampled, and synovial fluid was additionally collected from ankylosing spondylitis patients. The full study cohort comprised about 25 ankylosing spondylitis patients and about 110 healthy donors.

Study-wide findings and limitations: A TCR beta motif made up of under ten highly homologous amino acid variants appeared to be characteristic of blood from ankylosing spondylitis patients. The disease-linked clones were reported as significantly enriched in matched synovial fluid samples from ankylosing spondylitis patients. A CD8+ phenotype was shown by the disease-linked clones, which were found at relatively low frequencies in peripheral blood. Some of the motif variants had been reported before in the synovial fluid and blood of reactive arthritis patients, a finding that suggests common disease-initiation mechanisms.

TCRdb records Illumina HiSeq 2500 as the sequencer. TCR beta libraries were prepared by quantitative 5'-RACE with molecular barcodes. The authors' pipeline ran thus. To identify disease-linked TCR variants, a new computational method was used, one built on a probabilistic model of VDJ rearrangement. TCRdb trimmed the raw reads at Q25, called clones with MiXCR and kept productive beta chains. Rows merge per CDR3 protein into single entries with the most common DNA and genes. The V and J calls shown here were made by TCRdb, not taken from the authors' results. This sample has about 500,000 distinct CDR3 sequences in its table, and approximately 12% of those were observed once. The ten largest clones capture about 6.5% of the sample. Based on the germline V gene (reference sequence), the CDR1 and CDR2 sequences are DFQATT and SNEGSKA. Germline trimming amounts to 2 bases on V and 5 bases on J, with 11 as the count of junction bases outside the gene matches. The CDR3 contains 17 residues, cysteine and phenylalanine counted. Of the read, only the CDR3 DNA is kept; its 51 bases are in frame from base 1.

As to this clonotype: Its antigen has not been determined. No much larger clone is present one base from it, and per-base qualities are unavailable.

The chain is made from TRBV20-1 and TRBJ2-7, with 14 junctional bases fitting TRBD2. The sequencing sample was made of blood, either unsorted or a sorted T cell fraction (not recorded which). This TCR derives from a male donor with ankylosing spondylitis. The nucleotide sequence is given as TGCAGTGCTAGACCGACCGGGACTAGCGGGAGTATCAACGAGCAGTACTTC. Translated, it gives CSARPTGTSGSINEQYF.